Detailed here is one T cell receptor beta chain. Its antigen is unknown. This record comes from a study of type 1 regulatory T cells. Across the whole study: This in vitro CD4 product, T-allo10, is enriched for Tr1 cells and alloantigen-specific. Points from the study as a whole: Compared with non-Tr1 cells, Tr1 cells showed a narrower TCR repertoire.

One entry per CDR3 protein, called by TCRdb with MiXCR from the reads. The table includes approximately 5,200 distinct CDR3 sequences, roughly 24% detected once. Germline lookup yields CDR1 SGHTA and CDR2 FQGNSA. Trimming cost V 5 bases and J 2 bases; bases outside gene matches: 11. There are 16 residues in the CDR3. Specimen: cultured type 1 regulatory T (Tr1) cells, either the whole culture or a sorted fraction (not recorded which). The chain recombines TRBV7-2 with TRBJ2-5; 7 bases are shared with TRBD2. The receptor was derived from a human donor in good health. CDR3 protein: CASSEPGLPTQETQYF. The CDR3 region has the DNA TGTGCCAGCAGCGAACCGGGACTACCGACGCAAGAGACCCAGTACTTC. The full variable domain, its missing parts supplied by reference TRBV7-2 and TRBJ2-5, is GAGVSQSPSNKVTEKGKDVELRCDPISGHTALYWYRQSLGQGLEFLIYFQGNSAPDKSGLPSDRFSAERTGGSVSTLTIQRTQQEDSAVYLCASSEPGLPTQETQYFGPGTRLLVL.